A selection of T cell receptor beta chains follows, all from one sample in a study of blood T cells in healthy people across ages. A single record per CDR3 protein comes from TCRdb applying MiXCR to the 5' RACE reads. The table shows about 500,000 distinct CDR3 sequences, with 24% occurring only once. These same data were also listed under a study on T cells of mothers and their children.

Source material: blood. These receptors were taken from a boy aged 5-17 years in good health. The CDR3 runs from the conserved cysteine through the conserved F or W. Each record gives: V gene, D gene, J gene, clone size, CDR3 DNA, CDR3 protein. A D gene is named only where the DNA matches it firmly. Clone size is given for some rows only: seen once, a few or many times, or a class if the clone is expanded.

>TRBV6-2/TRBV6-3|.|TRBJ1-3|.
TGTGCCAGCAGTTACCCGCCGGGACCCTCTGGAAACACCATATATTTT
CASSYPPGPSGNTIYF
>TRBV7-9|.|TRBJ2-3|few
TGTGCCAGCAGCTCCCTGGGGGTGTCGGATACGCAGTATTTT
CASSSLGVSDTQYF
>TRBV12-3/TRBV12-4|.|TRBJ2-4|.
TGTGCCAGCAGTCGAGACTCGGCCAAAAACATTCAGTACTTC
CASSRDSAKNIQYF
>TRBV20-1|.|TRBJ1-4|few
TGCAGTGCTAGAAGGGGGGTTAATGAAAAACTGTTTTTT
CSARRGVNEKLFF
>TRBV2|.|TRBJ1-2|.
TGTGCCAGCAGCTCCGGTGGTGGACATTATGGCTACACCTTC
CASSSGGGHYGYTF
>TRBV28|TRBD1|TRBJ1-2|few
TGTGCCAGCAGTTGGACAGGGGCCTATGGCTACACCTTC
CASSWTGAYGYTF
>TRBV27|TRBD2|TRBJ2-7|few
TGTGCCAGTGGGGGGAGGGCCCTTCCCGAACAGTACTTC
CASGGRALPEQYF
>TRBV29-1|TRBD1|TRBJ2-3|few
TGCAGCGTCGCAAGAGGGGGCAGCACAGATACGCAGTATTTT
CSVARGGSTDTQYF
>TRBV20-1|TRBD1|TRBJ2-5|.
TGCAGTGCTCCGGACAGGGTCCACGAGACCCAGTACTTC
CSAPDRVHETQYF
>TRBV28|.|TRBJ2-3|.
TGTGCCAGCAGCCCCCCGCGGAGAGATGGCACAGATACGCAGTATTTT
CASSPPRRDGTDTQYF
>TRBV7-9|TRBD2|TRBJ2-3|.
TGTGCCAGCAGCTTAATAGGTAGCGGGGAGAGTCGGAATACGCAGTATTTT
CASSLIGSGESRNTQYF
>TRBV12-3/TRBV12-4|.|TRBJ1-5|.
TGTGCCAGCAGTTTACGGGACTCCAATCAGCCCCAGCATTTT
CASSLRDSNQPQHF
>TRBV7-9|.|TRBJ2-6|.
TGTGCCAGCAGTTCCGACAGGACTGGGGCCAACGTCCTGACTTTC
CASSSDRTGANVLTF
>TRBV29-1|.|TRBJ1-5|.
TGCAGCGGCGACCGAGGACAGATCGATCAGCCCCAGCATTTT
CSGDRGQIDQPQHF
>TRBV7-9|.|TRBJ1-4|few
TGTGCCAGCAGCCCCCGGGCGGTGGCAACTAATGAAAAACTGTTTTTT
CASSPRAVATNEKLFF